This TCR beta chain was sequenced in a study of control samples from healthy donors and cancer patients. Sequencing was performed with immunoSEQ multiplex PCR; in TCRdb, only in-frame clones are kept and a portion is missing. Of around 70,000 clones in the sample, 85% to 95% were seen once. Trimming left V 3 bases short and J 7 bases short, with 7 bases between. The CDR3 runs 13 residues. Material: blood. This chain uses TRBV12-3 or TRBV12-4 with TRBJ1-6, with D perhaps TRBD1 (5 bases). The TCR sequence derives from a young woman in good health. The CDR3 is CASSLTENSPLHF. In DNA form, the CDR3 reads TGTGCCAGCAGTTTGACAGAAAATTCACCCCTCCACTTT.